Listed below are T cell receptor beta chains from one sample, sequenced in a study of blood T cell repertoires in COVID-19. TCRdb keeps only in-frame clones here, not all; method: immunoSEQ multiplex PCR. Of roughly 140,000 clones listed, about nine tenths were seen once; the top ten hold approximately 2.5%. The specimen sequenced was peripheral blood. Receptor source: a human donor in a cohort sampled during active COVID-19. Both conserved end residues are part of each CDR3. Each record gives: D gene, V gene, clone size, J gene, CDR3 protein, CDR3 DNA. D genes are given only for firm matches. Size is stated for part of the rows, as once, few or many counts, or as a class when the clone is expanded.

>TRBD2|TRBV11-2|-|TRBJ2-2
CASSLTSGRAITGELFF
TGTGCCAGCAGCTTGACTAGCGGGAGGGCAATCACCGGGGAGCTGTTTTTT
>-|TRBV28|-|TRBJ2-5
CASSLRSGVSQETQYF
TGTGCCAGCAGTTTGAGGTCGGGGGTGTCTCAAGAGACCCAGTACTTC
>-|TRBV28|-|TRBJ2-7
CASSPSSGGWRYEQYF
TGTGCCAGCAGTCCATCCAGCGGCGGATGGCGATACGAGCAGTACTTC
>TRBD1|TRBV19|-|TRBJ1-3
CASSPRTGGSGNTIYF
TGTGCCAGTAGTCCCCGGACAGGCGGCTCTGGAAACACCATATATTTT
>TRBD2|TRBV7-2|-|TRBJ2-7
CASSLVSGGDYEQYF
TGTGCCAGCAGCTTAGTGAGCGGGGGGGACTACGAGCAGTACTTC
>-|TRBV7-9|-|TRBJ2-1
CASSLGRVVGNEQFF
TGTGCCAGCAGCTTAGGGAGGGTAGTGGGCAATGAGCAGTTCTTC
>-|TRBV7-9|-|TRBJ1-2
CASSPDIAYGYTF
TGTGCCAGCAGCCCGGACATCGCCTATGGCTACACCTTC
>TRBD2|TRBV7-3|-|TRBJ2-2
CASSLSTSGSTGELFF
TGTGCCAGCAGCTTAAGTACTAGCGGGTCCACCGGGGAGCTGTTTTTT
>-|TRBV5-1|-|TRBJ2-2
CASSPRQDTGELFF
TGCGCCAGCAGCCCTAGACAGGACACCGGGGAGCTGTTTTTT
>TRBD1|TRBV11-1|-|TRBJ1-1
CASSLPQQGRGEAFF
TGTGCCAGCAGCCTACCGCAACAGGGGCGGGGTGAAGCTTTCTTT
>-|TRBV2|-|TRBJ2-2
CASSPRGLGSNTGELFF
TGTGCCAGCAGTCCCCGGGGATTAGGGTCGAACACCGGGGAGCTGTTTTTT
>-|TRBV10-2|-|TRBJ1-5
CASSSDSFYSNQPQHF
TGCGCCAGCAGTTCGGACAGCTTCTATAGCAATCAGCCCCAGCATTTT
>TRBD1|TRBV6-2/TRBV6-3|-|TRBJ1-5
CASSWDPGTGSNSNQPQHF
TGTGCCAGCAGTTGGGATCCCGGGACAGGGTCTAATAGCAATCAGCCCCAGCATTTT
>-|TRBV5-6|-|TRBJ1-2
CASSSRIQGPRVYGYTF
TGTGCCAGCAGCTCGAGAATACAGGGACCTCGAGTCTATGGCTACACCTTC
>-|TRBV6-4|-|TRBJ1-3
CASSDLQGGGDTIYF
TGTGCCAGCAGTGATCTGCAGGGAGGGGGGGACACCATATATTTT
>-|TRBV7-2|-|TRBJ2-3
CASSLGGPSTDTQYF
TGTGCCAGCAGCTTAGGGGGCCCTAGCACAGATACGCAGTATTTT
>TRBD1|TRBV7-2|-|TRBJ1-4
CASSLGTGVNEKLFF
TGTGCCAGCAGCTTAGGGACAGGGGTTAATGAAAAACTGTTTTTT
>-|TRBV12-1|-|TRBJ2-4
CASSFVGRGAKNIQYF
-
>-|TRBV6-5|-|TRBJ2-7
CASVSGNLYEQYF
TGTGCCAGCGTATCCGGGAACCTATACGAGCAGTACTTC
>TRBD1|TRBV5-1|-|TRBJ1-6
CASSNAGTGFGSPLHF
TGCGCCAGCAGCAACGCAGGGACAGGGTTTGGATCACCCCTCCACTTT
>-|TRBV7-2|-|TRBJ2-1
CASRTSWHNEQFF
TGTGCCAGCAGGACTTCGTGGCACAATGAGCAGTTCTTC
>-|TRBV14|-|TRBJ1-1
CASSRTQNTEAFF
TGTGCCAGCAGTCGGACACAGAACACTGAAGCTTTCTTT
>TRBD2|TRBV27|-|TRBJ2-3
CASSATSANTDTQYF
TGTGCCAGCAGTGCGACTAGCGCTAACACAGATACGCAGTATTTT
>TRBD1|TRBV10-3|-|TRBJ1-3
CAISDPDRDGNTIYF
TGTGCCATCAGTGACCCCGACAGGGATGGAAACACCATATATTTT
>TRBD1|TRBV14|-|TRBJ1-6
CASSQAAGTGLNNSPLHF
TGTGCCAGCAGCCAAGCCGCGGGGACAGGGTTGAATAATTCACCCCTCCACTTT
>TRBD2|TRBV7-8|-|TRBJ2-7
CASSLARASGGGEYF
TGTGCCAGCAGCTTAGCGAGGGCTAGCGGGGGGGGAGAGTACTTC
>-|TRBV28|-|TRBJ2-4
CASSFPLTRDLAKNIQYF
TGTGCCAGCAGTTTCCCCCTAACCAGGGACTTAGCCAAAAACATTCAGTACTTC
>TRBD1|TRBV7-8|-|TRBJ2-7
CASSLGDRIYEQYF
TGTGCCAGCAGCTTAGGGGACAGAATCTACGAGCAGTACTTC
>TRBD2|TRBV30|-|TRBJ2-3
CAWSELAGTNTQYF
TGTGCCTGGAGTGAACTAGCGGGGACAAATACGCAGTATTTT
>TRBD1|TRBV12-3/TRBV12-4|few|TRBJ1-5
CASSLGGQQPQHF
TGTGCCAGCAGCCTGGGGGGACAGCAGCCCCAGCATTTT
>TRBD2|TRBV4-3|-|TRBJ2-7
CASSPHRLAGNYEQYF
TGCGCCAGCAGCCCCCATCGACTAGCGGGAAACTACGAGCAGTACTTC
>TRBD1|TRBV7-2|once|TRBJ2-7
CASSLAPDRGWFTYEQYF
TGTGCCAGCAGCTTAGCCCCGGACAGGGGATGGTTTACCTACGAGCAGTACTTC
>-|TRBV6-5|-|TRBJ1-6
CASSPAQGTDSPLHF
TGTGCCAGCAGCCCCGCACAGGGAACGGATTCACCCCTCCACTTT
>TRBD2|TRBV10-3|-|TRBJ2-3
CAISESAGTSGDSGTDTQYF
TGTGCCATCAGTGAGTCGGCAGGGACTAGCGGGGACTCTGGCACAGATACGCAGTATTTT
>TRBD1|TRBV5-1|few|TRBJ1-1
CASSPQGANTEAFF
TGCGCCAGCAGCCCACAGGGGGCGAACACTGAAGCTTTCTTT
>TRBD1|TRBV5-4|-|TRBJ1-1
CASSFTAGTGMTAFF
TGTGCCAGCAGCTTTACCGCCGGGACAGGGATGACGGCTTTCTTT
>-|TRBV6-2/TRBV6-3|-|TRBJ2-7
CASSTPKKASYEQYF
TGTGCCAGCAGTACCCCCAAGAAAGCCTCCTACGAGCAGTACTTC
>TRBD1|TRBV6-2/TRBV6-3|few|TRBJ2-2
CASSSLSQTGQGDGELFF
TGTGCCAGCAGTTCTCTTTCACAAACGGGACAGGGGGACGGGGAGCTGTTTTTT
>TRBD1|TRBV23-1|-|TRBJ2-6
CASSHSKMGQQGPSGANVLTF
TGCGCCAGCAGTCACTCTAAGATGGGACAGCAAGGCCCCTCTGGGGCCAACGTCCTGACTTTC
>TRBD1|TRBV7-2|-|TRBJ2-3
CASSYRGHGPDTQYF
TGTGCCAGCAGCTATAGGGGGCACGGGCCAGATACGCAGTATTTT
>TRBD1|TRBV30|-|TRBJ1-2
CAWSGLLGGGEGYTF
TGTGCCTGGAGTGGTCTCTTAGGGGGCGGAGAGGGCTACACCTTC
>TRBD1|TRBV3-1/TRBV3-2|few|TRBJ2-7
CASSPTPGTGTYEQYF
TGTGCCAGCAGCCCAACTCCCGGGACAGGTACCTACGAGCAGTACTTC
>-|TRBV7-9|few|TRBJ1-3
CASSPTTASFGNTIYF
TGTGCCAGCAGCCCGACGACAGCTTCTTTTGGAAACACCATATATTTT
>-|TRBV19|-|TRBJ1-2
CASSIQGTYGYTF
TGTGCCAGTAGTATACAGGGGACCTATGGCTACACCTTC
>TRBD1|TRBV7-2|-|TRBJ1-1
CASRTGAMTEAFF
TGTGCCAGCAGGACAGGGGCCATGACTGAAGCTTTCTTT
>-|TRBV27|-|TRBJ1-1
CASSLSGTPREAFF
TGTGCCAGCAGTTTGAGTGGGACTCCTCGAGAAGCTTTCTTT
>-|TRBV7-3|-|TRBJ2-7
CASSLTGGSYEQYF
TGTGCCAGCAGCTTAACGGGGGGCTCCTACGAGCAGTACTTC
>-|TRBV11-2|-|TRBJ2-7
CASSLAPGRYEQYF
TGTGCCAGCAGCTTAGCCCCAGGGCGGTACGAGCAGTACTTC
>TRBD2|TRBV28|-|TRBJ2-1
CASSFRREGRGNEQFF
TGTGCCAGCAGTTTTCGGCGGGAGGGCCGTGGTAATGAGCAGTTCTTC
>-|TRBV4-3|once|TRBJ1-5
CASSQAFNQPQHF
TGCGCCAGCAGCCAAGCGTTTAATCAGCCCCAGCATTTT
>TRBD1|TRBV7-2|-|TRBJ2-5
CASSLSGTGGGETQYF
TGTGCCAGCAGCCTGTCCGGGACAGGGGGAGGGGAGACCCAGTACTTC
>TRBD1|TRBV4-1|-|TRBJ1-1
CASRTGPMNTEAFF
TGCGCCAGCAGGACAGGGCCCATGAACACTGAAGCTTTCTTT
>-|TRBV10-3|once|TRBJ1-1
CAINTGINTEAFF
TGTGCCATCAATACAGGGATAAACACTGAAGCTTTCTTT